These T cell receptor beta chains were read from a single sample in a study of OX40 agonist ivuxolimab in advanced cancers. Generated by immunoSEQ multiplex PCR, the TCRdb table keeps only in-frame clones and is missing some. This sample has around 95,000 clones, with approximately 91% found just once. Specimen: CD4+ or CD8+ T cells sorted from blood, collected in a trial of the OX40 agonist ivuxolimab. The receptors come from an adult with an advanced solid tumor such as melanoma, head and neck, liver or kidney cancer. CDR3s include the opening cysteine and the closing phenylalanine or tryptophan. Fields, in order: D gene, J gene, V gene, clone size, CDR3 protein, CDR3 DNA. D genes are given only for firm matches. Not every row has a clone size; where given, it reads once, few, many or a size class.

. | TRBJ2-7 | TRBV10-3 | once | CAIGAGMYEQYF | TGTGCCATCGGTGCGGGAATGTACGAGCAGTACTTC
. | TRBJ1-2 | TRBV28 | . | CASRKTGLNYGYTF | TGTGCCAGCAGAAAGACAGGCCTTAACTATGGCTACACCTTC
. | TRBJ1-6 | TRBV10-3 | . | CAIRAAAESPLHF | TGTGCCATCCGCGCGGCGGCCGAGTCACCCCTCCACTTT
TRBD1 | TRBJ1-5 | TRBV5-3 | . | CARSLAGGWIDQPQHF | TGTGCCAGAAGCTTGGCAGGGGGGTGGATAGATCAGCCCCAGCATTTT
TRBD1 | TRBJ2-6 | TRBV19 | . | CATRTGGGSGANVLTF | TGTGCCACCCGGACAGGGGGGGGCTCTGGGGCCAACGTCCTGACTTTC
. | TRBJ2-1 | TRBV18 | . | CASSPPAVYNEQFF | TGTGCCAGCTCACCACCCGCCGTTTACAATGAGCAGTTCTTC
. | TRBJ2-7 | TRBV11-2 | many | CASSLGVQNNEQYF | TGTGCCAGCAGCTTAGGCGTACAGAACAACGAGCAGTACTTC
. | TRBJ1-5 | TRBV18 | . | CASSPVGSPSNQPQHF | TGTGCCAGCTCACCCGTAGGTAGCCCAAGCAATCAGCCCCAGCATTTT
. | TRBJ1-2 | TRBV5-4 | . | CASSLGQENYGYTF | TGTGCCAGCAGCTTGGGACAAGAGAACTATGGCTACACCTTC
. | TRBJ1-3 | TRBV27 | . | CASSLSGAGNTIYF | TGTGCCAGCAGTTTATCAGGGGCTGGAAACACCATATATTTT
. | TRBJ2-3 | TRBV28 | once | CASRTGAGTDTQYF | TGTGCCAGCAGAACGGGAGCAGGGACAGATACGCAGTATTTT
TRBD1 | TRBJ2-3 | TRBV27 | . | CASSYRGLVGDTQYF | TGTGCCAGCAGCTACAGGGGGCTAGTGGGAGATACGCAGTATTTT
TRBD1 | TRBJ1-6 | TRBV2 | . | CASSERDRGETSPLHF | TGTGCCAGCAGTGAACGGGACAGGGGCGAGACATCACCCCTCCACTTT
. | TRBJ1-5 | TRBV6-1 | . | CASSEGQAYSNQPQHF | TGTGCCAGCAGTGAAGGACAGGCCTATAGCAATCAGCCCCAGCATTTT
. | TRBJ1-1 | TRBV7-9 | once | CGEEGDGAREAFF | TGTGGCGAGGAAGGAGACGGCGCGCGAGAAGCTTTCTTT
TRBD1 | TRBJ2-7 | TRBV19 | . | CASSTPGQGKYEQYF | TGTGCCAGTAGTACCCCCGGACAGGGAAAGTACGAGCAGTACTTC
TRBD2 | TRBJ2-2 | TRBV7-3 | . | CASSERKTSGDTGELFF | TGTGCCAGCAGCGAACGGAAGACTAGCGGGGACACCGGGGAGCTGTTTTTT
TRBD2 | TRBJ2-1 | TRBV10-3 | . | CAISEVAGGNNEQFF | TGTGCCATCAGTGAGGTAGCGGGGGGGAACAATGAGCAGTTCTTC
TRBD2 | TRBJ2-7 | TRBV2 | . | CASSITSGSTYEQYF | TGTGCCAGCAGTATTACTAGCGGCTCCACCTACGAGCAGTACTTC
. | TRBJ2-3 | TRBV9 | once | CASSVVSTDTQYF | TGTGCCAGCAGCGTAGTGAGCACAGATACGCAGTATTTT